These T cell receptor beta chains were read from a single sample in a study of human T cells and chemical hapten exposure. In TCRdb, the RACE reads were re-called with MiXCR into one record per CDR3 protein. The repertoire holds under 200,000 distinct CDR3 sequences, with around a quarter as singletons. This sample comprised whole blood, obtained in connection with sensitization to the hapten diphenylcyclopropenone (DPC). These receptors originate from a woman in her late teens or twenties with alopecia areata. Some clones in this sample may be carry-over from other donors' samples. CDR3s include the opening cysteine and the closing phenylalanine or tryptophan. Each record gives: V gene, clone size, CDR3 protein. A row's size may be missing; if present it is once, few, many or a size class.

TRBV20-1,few,CSLTTENTEAFF
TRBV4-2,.,CASSPTGGHREQFF
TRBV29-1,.,CSVVVSSYEQYF
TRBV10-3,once,CAISAFVGTSNEQYF
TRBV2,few,CASSGPRREGEQFF
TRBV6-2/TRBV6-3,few,CASSYQAGEQFF
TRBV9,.,CASSPRDVTYEQYF
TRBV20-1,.,CSANLAPGQYF
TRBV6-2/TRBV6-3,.,CASSYGWSAFF
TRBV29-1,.,CSAARATVPDTQYF
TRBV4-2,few,CASSQVWAASSRYEQYF
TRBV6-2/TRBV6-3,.,CASSYSKAGNTIYF
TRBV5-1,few,CASSFLAGGSYEQYF
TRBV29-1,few,CSVEESGYGYTF
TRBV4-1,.,CASNLLTAGKSPLHF
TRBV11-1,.,CASSVTPSNEQYF
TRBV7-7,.,CASSLAQGLAEETQYF
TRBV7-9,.,CASSPGTGRSSYEQYF
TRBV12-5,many,CASGRTGLTGELFF
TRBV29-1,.,CSVVPGTGLNYGYTF
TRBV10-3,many,CAIERGRTNGYTF
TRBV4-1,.,CASSQGQGGEQYF
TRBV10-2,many,CASSDRGTYEQYF
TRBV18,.,CASSSSHRGRVDEQYF
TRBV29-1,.,CSVGRRGYTF
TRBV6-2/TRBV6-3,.,CASSTPGQGDEKLFF
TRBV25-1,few,CASSEPVGDSSYNEQFF
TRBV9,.,CANSARGYSNQPQHF
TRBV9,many,CASSAGTGDSPLHF
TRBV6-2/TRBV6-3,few,CASRYRNQPQHF
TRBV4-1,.,CASSPRASLNYEQYF
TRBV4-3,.,CASSQEWGQNQPQHF
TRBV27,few,CASWDRVKEKLFF
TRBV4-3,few,CASSQVGQGPERSPNSPLHF
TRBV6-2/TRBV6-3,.,CASSSPGLPRDEQFF
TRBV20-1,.,CSARDRGRGSTDTQYF
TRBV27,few,CASSRTSWTEAFF
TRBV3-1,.,CASSQKAGAAGYTF
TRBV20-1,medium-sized,CSATSGVNNEQFF
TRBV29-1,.,CRVEDGRFYEQYF
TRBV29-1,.,CSVEDYDGVETQYF
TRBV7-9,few,CASSHYWGGKNIQYF
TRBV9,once,CASSVDKGTYGYTF
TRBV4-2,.,CASSQAEAGELFF
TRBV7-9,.,CASSGQGVERETQYF
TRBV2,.,CASTDRPLGYEQYF
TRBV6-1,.,CASSEMGTGRTEAFF
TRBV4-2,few,CASSQDWRTWSTDTQYF
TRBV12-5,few,CASGLVRDGSTRTDTQYF
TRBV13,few,CASSIGRPEQYF
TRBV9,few,CASSHRGGGTGEQFF
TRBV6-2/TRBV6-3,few,CASSAGTSAYEQYF
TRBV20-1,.,CSAREQVYTQYF
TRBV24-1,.,CATGDTGEKAFF
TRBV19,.,CASSRGRTGANVLTF
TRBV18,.,CASSPSRTGNQPQHF